This T cell receptor (beta chain) derives from a study of T cells after yellow fever vaccination. The CDR3 length is 15 residues. The ends were cut back, 6 bases at V and 4 bases at J, with 19 bases in the middle. Germline V CDR1 and CDR2: MNHNS, SASEGT. Study results and caveats: It was a weaker secondary response, yet one that peaked faster, at day 5 versus 15. Across the CD4 and CD8 compartments, a small share of clonotypes was present in both. Abundant bulk-derived clonotypes could contaminate FACS-sorted repertoires.

A few counts support this clonotype. What it binds is not known. For TCR, cDNA came from 5'RACE template switching, which added a universal primer site and UMIs. One entry per CDR3 protein, called by TCRdb with MiXCR from the 5' RACE reads. This sample yields hundreds of thousands of distinct CDR3 sequences, of which approximately 13% are seen a single time; around 14% belongs to the top ten. The chain joins TRBV6-1 to TRBJ2-7; D may be TRBD1 (6 bases). The origin of this receptor is a man aged 30-40 years who received the YFV17D yellow fever vaccine. Sequenced material: PBMCs, taken on the day of the yellow fever booster vaccination. The CDR3, as DNA: TGTGCCAGCAGAGCCCGGATGGGGGCCGTGTACGAGCAGTACTTC. It specifies CASRARMGAVYEQYF.